This T cell receptor (beta chain) was profiled in a study of regulatory T cells in long-lasting Graves disease. Whole-study context: Patients with new Graves' disease had used antithyroid drugs below 3 months.

Time point meaning: newly diagnosed GD, antithyroid drugs for less than 3 months. RNA extracted from PBMCs served as the sequencing template. This clonotype was counted at least ten times. Deletions cut 3 bases from V and 4 bases from J, with 15 bases between. CDR1 is SGHTA and CDR2 is FQGNSA in the germline V gene. This CDR3 has 15 residues. For TCR beta, libraries came from iRepertoire HTBI primers and Arm-PCR of CDR3 regions. TCRdb passed the multiplex PCR reads through MiXCR, listing each CDR3 protein once. The sample includes about 540,000 distinct CDR3 sequences, roughly 12% of them seen just once. These sequences were also reported in another study, on T cells in Graves' hyperthyroidism and ophthalmopathy.

This clonotype was obtained from a man in his thirties or forties with Graves disease. The chain combines TRBV7-2 with TRBJ2-5; D is undetermined. Sequences were derived from peripheral blood mononuclear cells (PBMCs), sampled at new diagnosis, from a patient treated with antithyroid drugs. The CDR3 DNA sequence: TGTGCCAGCAGCTTTTCCGCGCGGTTTGGAGAGACCCAGTACTTC. Translating gives CASSFSARFGETQYF.